This T cell receptor (beta chain) was captured by sequencing in a study of T cell responses to AZD1222 COVID-19 vaccine. The trim removed 0 bases at V and 3 bases at J, leaving 1 base unmatched. Germline CDR1 is MRHNA and CDR2 is SNTAGT. The CDR3 runs 15 residues. The assay was immunoSEQ multiplex PCR, and TCRdb's table has in-frame clones only and misses some. The data hold roughly 160,000 clones, with roughly 90% observed a single time. This clone has more than one count but fewer than ten. This same CDR3 is encoded by further DNA sequences in the sample. The receptor was derived from an adult who received the AZD1222 COVID-19 vaccine. The sample was peripheral blood, taken 28 days after the second AZD1222 dose. The chain joins TRBV6-4 to TRBJ2-1; 8 nucleotides agree with TRBD2. This chain's CDR3 is CASSDSAGGYNEQFF. The CDR3 DNA reads TGTGCCAGCAGTGACTCGGCGGGGGGCTACAATGAGCAGTTCTTC.